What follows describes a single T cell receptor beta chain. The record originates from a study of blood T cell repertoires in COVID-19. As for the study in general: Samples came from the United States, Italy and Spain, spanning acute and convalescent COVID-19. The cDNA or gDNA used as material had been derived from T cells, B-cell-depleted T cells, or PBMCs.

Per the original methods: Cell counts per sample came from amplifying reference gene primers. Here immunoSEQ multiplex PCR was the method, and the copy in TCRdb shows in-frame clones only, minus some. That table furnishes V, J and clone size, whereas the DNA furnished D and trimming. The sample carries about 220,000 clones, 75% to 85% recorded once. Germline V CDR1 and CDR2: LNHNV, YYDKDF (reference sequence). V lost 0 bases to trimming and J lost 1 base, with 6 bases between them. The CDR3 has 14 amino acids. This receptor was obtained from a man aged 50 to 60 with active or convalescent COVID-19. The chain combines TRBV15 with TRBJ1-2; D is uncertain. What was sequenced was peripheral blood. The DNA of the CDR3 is TGTGCCACCAGCAGAGAGGACTTTAACTATGGCTACACCTTC. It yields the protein CATSREDFNYGYTF.